This entry concerns a single T cell receptor (beta chain). The antigen remains unidentified. The data stem from a study of shared clonotypes between healthy human individuals. General study results and limits: Non-shared clonotypes had lower generation probabilities than clonotypes shared by all four sorted-subset donors.

The germline gives CDR1 LGHNT, CDR2 FRNRAP. There are 15 residues in the CDR3. The V gene lost 1 base and the J gene lost 0 bases, with 7 bases spanning the gap. The protocol was immunoSEQ multiplex PCR, while the TCRdb copy is restricted to in-frame clones and leaves out a portion. The sample records some 2.1 million clones, over 85% being singletons. The chain couples TRBV12-5 to TRBJ1-5; D unclear. The receptor was isolated from a man younger than 30 in good health. Sample: naive CD4+ T cells sorted from blood. Subset described: CD45RA+ positively selected. CDR3 DNA sequence: TGTGCTAGTGGTTTGGGCGGGGTTAGCAATCAGCCCCAGCATTTT. This gives the protein CASGLGGVSNQPQHF.